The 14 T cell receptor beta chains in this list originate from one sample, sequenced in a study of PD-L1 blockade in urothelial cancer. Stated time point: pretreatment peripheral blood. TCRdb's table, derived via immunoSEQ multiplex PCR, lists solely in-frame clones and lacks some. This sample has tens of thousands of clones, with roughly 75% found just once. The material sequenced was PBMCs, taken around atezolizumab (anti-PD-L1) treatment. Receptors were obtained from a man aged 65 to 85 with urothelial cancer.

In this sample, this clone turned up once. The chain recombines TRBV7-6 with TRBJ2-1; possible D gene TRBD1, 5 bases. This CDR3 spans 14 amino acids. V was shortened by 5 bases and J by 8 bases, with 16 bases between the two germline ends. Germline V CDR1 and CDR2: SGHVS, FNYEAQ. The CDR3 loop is CASSTFQGSYEQFF. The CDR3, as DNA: TGTGCCAGCAGCACCTTCCAGGGTTCGTATGAGCAGTTCTTC.

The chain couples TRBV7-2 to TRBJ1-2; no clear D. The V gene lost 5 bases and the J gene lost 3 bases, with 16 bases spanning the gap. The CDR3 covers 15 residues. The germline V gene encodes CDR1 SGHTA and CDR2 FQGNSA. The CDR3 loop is CASSGGLPSYYGYTF. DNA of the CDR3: TGTGCCAGCAGCGGTGGACTTCCCTCCTACTATGGCTACACCTTC.

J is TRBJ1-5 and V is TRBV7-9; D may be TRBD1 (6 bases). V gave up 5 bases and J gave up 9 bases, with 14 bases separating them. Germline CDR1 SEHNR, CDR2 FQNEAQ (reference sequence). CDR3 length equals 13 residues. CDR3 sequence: CASSPPRGGPQHF. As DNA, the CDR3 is TGTGCCAGCAGCCCCCCAAGAGGGGGGCCCCAGCATTTT.

The CDR3 DNA follows: TGCGCCAGCAGCTTACAGGGGGCTTCGGTCAATGAGCAGTTCTTC. Its translation: CASSLQGASVNEQFF. The chain carries TRBV5-1 and TRBJ2-1; 9 bases are shared with TRBD1. J lost 6 bases, V lost 2 bases, and 6 bases had no gene match. Germline CDR1 and CDR2: SGHRS and YFSETQ. The CDR3 spans 15 residues.

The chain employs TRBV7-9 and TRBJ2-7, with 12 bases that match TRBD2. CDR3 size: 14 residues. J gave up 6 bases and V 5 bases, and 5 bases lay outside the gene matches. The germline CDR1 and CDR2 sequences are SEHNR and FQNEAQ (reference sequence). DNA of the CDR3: TGTGCCAGCAGCCGGACTAGCGGGATAGGCGAGCAGTACTTC. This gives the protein CASSRTSGIGEQYF.

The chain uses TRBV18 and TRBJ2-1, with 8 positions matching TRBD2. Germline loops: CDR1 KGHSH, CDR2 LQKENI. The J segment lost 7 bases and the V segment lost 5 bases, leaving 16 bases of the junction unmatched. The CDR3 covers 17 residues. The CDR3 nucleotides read TGTGCCAGCTCAATACTTCGGGCGGGAGGAACGGGTAATGAGCAGTTCTTC. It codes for CASSILRAGGTGNEQFF.

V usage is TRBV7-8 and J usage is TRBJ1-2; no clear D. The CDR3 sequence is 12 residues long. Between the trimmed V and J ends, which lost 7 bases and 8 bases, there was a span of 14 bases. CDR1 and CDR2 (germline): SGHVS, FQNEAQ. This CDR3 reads CASTSGPSGYTF. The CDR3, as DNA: TGTGCCAGCACCTCGGGTCCCTCGGGCTACACCTTC. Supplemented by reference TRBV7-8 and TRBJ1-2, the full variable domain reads GAGVSQSPRYKVAKRGQDVALRCDPISGHVSLFWYQQALGQGPEFLTYFQNEAQLDKSGLPSDRFFAERPEGSVSTLKIQRTQQEDSAVYLCASTSGPSGYTFGSGTRLTVV.

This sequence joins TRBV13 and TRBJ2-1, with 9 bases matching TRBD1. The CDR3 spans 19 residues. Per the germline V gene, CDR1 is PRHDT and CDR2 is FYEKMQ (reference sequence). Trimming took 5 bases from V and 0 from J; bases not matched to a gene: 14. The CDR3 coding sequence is TGTGCCAGCAGCCGGAGGGACAGGGATGTCGCAGACTCCTACAATGAGCAGTTCTTC. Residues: CASSRRDRDVADSYNEQFF. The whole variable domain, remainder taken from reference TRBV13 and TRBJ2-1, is AAGVIQSPRHLIKEKRETATLKCYPIPRHDTVYWYQQGPGQDPQFLISFYEKMQSDKGSIPDRFSAQQFSDYHSELNMSSLELGDSALYFCASSRRDRDVADSYNEQFFGPGTRLTVL.

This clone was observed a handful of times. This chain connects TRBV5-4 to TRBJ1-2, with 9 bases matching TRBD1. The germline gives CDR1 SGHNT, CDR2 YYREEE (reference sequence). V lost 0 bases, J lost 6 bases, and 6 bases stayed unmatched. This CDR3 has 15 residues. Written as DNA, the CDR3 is TGTGCCAGCAGCTTGGACAGGGGGCGCGGGGATGGCTACACCTTC. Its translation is CASSLDRGRGDGYTF.

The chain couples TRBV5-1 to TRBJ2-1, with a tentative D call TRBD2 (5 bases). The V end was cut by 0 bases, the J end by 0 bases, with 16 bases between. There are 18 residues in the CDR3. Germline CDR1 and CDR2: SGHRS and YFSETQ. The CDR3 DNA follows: TGCGCCAGCAGCTTGGGCCCCTGGACTCCCGGCTCCTACAATGAGCAGTTCTTC. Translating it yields CASSLGPWTPGSYNEQFF.

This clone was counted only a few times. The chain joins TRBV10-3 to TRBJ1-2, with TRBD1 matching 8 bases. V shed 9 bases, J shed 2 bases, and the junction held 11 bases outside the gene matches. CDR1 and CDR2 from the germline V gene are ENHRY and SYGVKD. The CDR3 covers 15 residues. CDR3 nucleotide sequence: TGTGCCATGGGGGGACGACAGGGGAGAAACTATGGCTACACCTTC. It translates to CAMGGRQGRNYGYTF.

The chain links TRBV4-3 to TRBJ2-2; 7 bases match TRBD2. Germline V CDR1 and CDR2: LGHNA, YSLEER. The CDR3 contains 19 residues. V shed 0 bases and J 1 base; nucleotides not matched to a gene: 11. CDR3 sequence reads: CASSQELIRSGVNTGELFF. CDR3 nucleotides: TGCGCCAGCAGCCAAGAGCTGATACGGAGCGGGGTGAACACCGGGGAGCTGTTTTTT.

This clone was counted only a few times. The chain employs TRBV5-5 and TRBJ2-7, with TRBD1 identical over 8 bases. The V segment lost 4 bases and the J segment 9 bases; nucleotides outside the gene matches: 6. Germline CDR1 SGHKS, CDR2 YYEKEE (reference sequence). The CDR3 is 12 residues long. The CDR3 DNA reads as TGTGCCAGCAGCGTGGGACAGGTTCGGCAGTACTTC. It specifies CASSVGQVRQYF.

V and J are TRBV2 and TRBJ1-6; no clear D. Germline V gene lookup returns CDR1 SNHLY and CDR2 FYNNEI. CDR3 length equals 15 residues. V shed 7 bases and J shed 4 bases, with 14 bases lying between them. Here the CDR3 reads CASKAGSRYNSPLHF. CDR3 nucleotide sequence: TGTGCCAGCAAGGCCGGTAGCCGATATAATTCACCCCTCCACTTT.